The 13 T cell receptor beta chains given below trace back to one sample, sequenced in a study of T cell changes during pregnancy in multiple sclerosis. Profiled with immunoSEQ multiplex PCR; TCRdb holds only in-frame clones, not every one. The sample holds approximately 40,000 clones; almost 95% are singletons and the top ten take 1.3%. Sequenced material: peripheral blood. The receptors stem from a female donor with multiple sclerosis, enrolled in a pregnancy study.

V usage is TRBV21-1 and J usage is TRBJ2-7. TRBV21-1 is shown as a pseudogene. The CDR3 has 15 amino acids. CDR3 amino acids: CASPASTQHSGEQYF. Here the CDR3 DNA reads TGTGCCAGCCCGGCCTCGACACAGCATTCGGGCGAGCAGTACTTC.

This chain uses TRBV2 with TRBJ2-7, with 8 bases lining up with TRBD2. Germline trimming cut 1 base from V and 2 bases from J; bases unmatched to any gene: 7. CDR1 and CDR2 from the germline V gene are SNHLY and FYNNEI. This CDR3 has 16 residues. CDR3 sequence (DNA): TGTGCCAGCAGTGAAGGACTTGGGCGGGAGGCCTACGAGCAGTACTTC. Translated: CASSEGLGREAYEQYF. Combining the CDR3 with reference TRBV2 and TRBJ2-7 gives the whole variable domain EPEVTQTPSHQVTQMGQEVILRCVPISNHLYFYWYRQILGQKVEFLVSFYNNEISEKSEIFDDQFSVERPDGSNFTLKIRSTKLEDSAMYFCASSEGLGREAYEQYFGPGTRLTVT.

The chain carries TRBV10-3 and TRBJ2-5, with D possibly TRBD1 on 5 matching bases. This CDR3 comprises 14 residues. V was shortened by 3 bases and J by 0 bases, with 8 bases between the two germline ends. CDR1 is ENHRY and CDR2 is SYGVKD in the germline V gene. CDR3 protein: CAISDGRDQETQYF. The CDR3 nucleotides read TGTGCCATCAGTGATGGCAGGGACCAAGAGACCCAGTACTTC.

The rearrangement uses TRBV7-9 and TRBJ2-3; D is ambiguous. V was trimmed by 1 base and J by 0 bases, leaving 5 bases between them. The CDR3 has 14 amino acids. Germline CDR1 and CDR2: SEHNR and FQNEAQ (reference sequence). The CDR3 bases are TGTGCCAGCAGCTTAGTTTCAAGCACAGATACGCAGTATTTT. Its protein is CASSLVSSTDTQYF.

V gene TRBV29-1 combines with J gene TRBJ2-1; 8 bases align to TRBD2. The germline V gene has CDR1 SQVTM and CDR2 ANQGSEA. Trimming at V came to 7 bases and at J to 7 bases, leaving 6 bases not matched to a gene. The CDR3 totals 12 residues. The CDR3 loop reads CSALRGGNEQFF. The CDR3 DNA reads TGCAGCGCCCTCCGGGGGGGAAATGAGCAGTTCTTC.

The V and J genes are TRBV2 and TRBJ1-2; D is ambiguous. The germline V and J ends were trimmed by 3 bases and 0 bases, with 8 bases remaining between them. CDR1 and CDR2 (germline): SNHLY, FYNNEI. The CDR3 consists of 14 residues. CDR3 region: CASSDQTANYGYTF. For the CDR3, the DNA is TGTGCCAGCAGTGACCAGACCGCTAACTATGGCTACACCTTC.

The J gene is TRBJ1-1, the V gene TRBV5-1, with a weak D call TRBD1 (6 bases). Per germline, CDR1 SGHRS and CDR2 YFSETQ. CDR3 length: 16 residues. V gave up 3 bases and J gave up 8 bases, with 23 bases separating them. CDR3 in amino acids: CASSYIQGAGDQEAFF. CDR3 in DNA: TGCGCCAGCAGCTATATACAGGGCGCAGGGGATCAGGAAGCTTTCTTT.

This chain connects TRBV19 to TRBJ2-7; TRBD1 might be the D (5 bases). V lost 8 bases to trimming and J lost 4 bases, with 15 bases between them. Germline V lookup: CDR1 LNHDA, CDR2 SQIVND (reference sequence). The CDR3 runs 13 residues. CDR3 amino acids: CASATLGLYEQYF. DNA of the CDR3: TGTGCCAGTGCTACTTTGGGGCTATACGAGCAGTACTTC.

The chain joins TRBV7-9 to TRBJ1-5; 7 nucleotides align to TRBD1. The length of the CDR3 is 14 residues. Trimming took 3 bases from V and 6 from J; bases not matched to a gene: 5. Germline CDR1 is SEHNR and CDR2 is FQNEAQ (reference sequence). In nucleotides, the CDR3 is TGTGCCAGCAGCTTCACAGGGGTTGCTCAGCCCCAGCATTTT. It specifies CASSFTGVAQPQHF. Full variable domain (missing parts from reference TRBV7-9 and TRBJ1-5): DTGVSQNPRHKITKRGQNVTFRCDPISEHNRLYWYRQTLGQGPEFLTYFQNEAQLEKSRLLSDRFSAERPKGSFSTLEIQRTEQGDSAMYLCASSFTGVAQPQHFGDGTRLSIL.

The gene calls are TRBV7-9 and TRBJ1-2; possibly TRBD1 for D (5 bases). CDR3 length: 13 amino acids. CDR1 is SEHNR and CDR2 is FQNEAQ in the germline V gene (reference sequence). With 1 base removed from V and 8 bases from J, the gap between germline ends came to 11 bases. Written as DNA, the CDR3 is TGTGCCAGCAGCTTAGGGGGGTACGAAGGCTACACCTTC. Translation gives CASSLGGYEGYTF.

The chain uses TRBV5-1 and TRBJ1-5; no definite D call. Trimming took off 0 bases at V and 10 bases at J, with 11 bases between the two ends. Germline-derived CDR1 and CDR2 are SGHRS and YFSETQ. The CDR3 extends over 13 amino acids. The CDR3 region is CASSLGGDSPQHF. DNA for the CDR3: TGCGCCAGCAGCTTGGGGGGAGACTCACCCCAGCATTTT.

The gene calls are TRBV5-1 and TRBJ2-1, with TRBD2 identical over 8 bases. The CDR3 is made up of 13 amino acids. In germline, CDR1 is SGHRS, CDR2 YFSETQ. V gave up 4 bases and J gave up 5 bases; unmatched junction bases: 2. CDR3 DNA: TGCGCCAGCAGCCTCGGGAGGGACAATGAGCAGTTCTTC. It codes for CASSLGRDNEQFF.

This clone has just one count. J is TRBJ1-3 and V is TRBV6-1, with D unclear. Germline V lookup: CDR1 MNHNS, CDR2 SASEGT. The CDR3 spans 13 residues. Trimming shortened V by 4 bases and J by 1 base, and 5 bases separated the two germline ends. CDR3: CASSAGSGNTIYF. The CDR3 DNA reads TGTGCCAGCAGTGCTGGGTCTGGAAACACCATATATTTT.